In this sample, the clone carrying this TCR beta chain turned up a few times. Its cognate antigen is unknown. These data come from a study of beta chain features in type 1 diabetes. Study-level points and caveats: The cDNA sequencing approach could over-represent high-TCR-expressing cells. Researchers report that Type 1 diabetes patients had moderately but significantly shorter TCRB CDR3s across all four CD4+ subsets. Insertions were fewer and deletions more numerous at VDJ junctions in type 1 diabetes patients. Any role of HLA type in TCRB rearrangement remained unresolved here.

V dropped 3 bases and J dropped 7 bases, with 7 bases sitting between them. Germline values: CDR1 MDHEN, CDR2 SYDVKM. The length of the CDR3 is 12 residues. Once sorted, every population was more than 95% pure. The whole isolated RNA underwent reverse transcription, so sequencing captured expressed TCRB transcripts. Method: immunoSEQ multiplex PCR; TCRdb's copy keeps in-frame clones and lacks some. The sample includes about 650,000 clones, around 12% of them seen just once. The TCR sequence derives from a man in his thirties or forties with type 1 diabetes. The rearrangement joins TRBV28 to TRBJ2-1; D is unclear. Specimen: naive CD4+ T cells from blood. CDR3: CASSLGRNEQFF. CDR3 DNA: TGTGCCAGCAGTTTGGGTAGGAATGAGCAGTTCTTC.